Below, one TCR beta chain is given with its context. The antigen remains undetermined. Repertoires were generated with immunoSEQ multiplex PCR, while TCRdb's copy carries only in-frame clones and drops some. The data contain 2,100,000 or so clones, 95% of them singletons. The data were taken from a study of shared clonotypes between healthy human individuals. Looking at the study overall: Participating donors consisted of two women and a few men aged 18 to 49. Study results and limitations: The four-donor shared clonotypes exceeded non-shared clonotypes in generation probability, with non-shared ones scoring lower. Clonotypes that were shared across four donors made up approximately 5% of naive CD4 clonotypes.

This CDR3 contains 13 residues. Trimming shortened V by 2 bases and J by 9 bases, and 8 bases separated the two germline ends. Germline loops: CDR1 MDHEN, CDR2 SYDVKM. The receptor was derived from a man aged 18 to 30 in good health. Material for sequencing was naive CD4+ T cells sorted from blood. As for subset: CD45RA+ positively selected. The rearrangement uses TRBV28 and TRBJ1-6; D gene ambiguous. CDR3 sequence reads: CASSLILSSPLHF. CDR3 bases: TGTGCCAGCAGTTTAATCCTAAGTTCACCCCTCCACTTT. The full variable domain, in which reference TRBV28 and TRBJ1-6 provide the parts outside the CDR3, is DVKVTQSSRYLVKRTGEKVFLECVQDMDHENMFWYRQDPGLGLRLIYFSYDVKMKEKGDIPEGYSVSREKKERFSLILESASTNQTSMYLCASSLILSSPLHFGNGTRLTVT.